Listed below are T cell receptor beta chains from one sample, sequenced in a study of OX40 agonist ivuxolimab in advanced cancers. Clones were read by immunoSEQ multiplex PCR, and TCRdb kept only the in-frame ones, dropping some. The table lists 90,000 to 95,000 clones, 87% of them singletons. This material consisted of CD4+ or CD8+ T cells sorted from blood, taken in a trial of the OX40 agonist ivuxolimab. These receptors were collected from an adult with an advanced solid tumor such as melanoma, head and neck, liver or kidney cancer. CDR3s include the opening cysteine and the closing phenylalanine or tryptophan.

v_call cdr3_aa
TRBV19 CASSMRDRGQDTIYF
TRBV7-8 CASSFGHFTGELFF
TRBV6-4 CASSDSSLAGRKNEQFF
TRBV28 CASTWGGTYEQYF
TRBV28 CASSLRGRRNQETQYF
TRBV6-6 CASSPRGITDTQYF
TRBV7-2 CASSQASGDYNEQFF
TRBV7-3 CASSLDGGHHVQYF
TRBV27 CASSLSRGGGQPQHF
TRBV6-5 CASSYPEGTGYNEQFF
TRBV28 CASSPGGQADTQYF
TRBV5-5 CASSSGVPNTEAFF
TRBV11-3 CASSIGLAGRTGELFF
TRBV7-9 CASSPQGTAYGYTF
TRBV9 CASSVEVTGETGELFF
TRBV19 CASRYLVGQPQHF
TRBV10-1 CASSESGREIGNEQFF
TRBV27 CASSLQGAQREKLFF
TRBV27 CASSFGDTIDEQYF
TRBV18 CASSPAAGGSYTEAFF
TRBV7-7 CASSPDRGADTQYF
TRBV28 CAISGLAGSYEQYF
TRBV19 CASNIAGGGEQFF
TRBV2 CASNLTPIDNYGYTF
TRBV19 CASSIRVSSYNEQFF
TRBV29-1 CSGRDRAVNEQFF
TRBV27 CASSRKGNQPQHF
TRBV28 CASRSADRGGGQYF
TRBV9 CASSAELAGGETQYF
TRBV15 CATSRDLIGETQYF
TRBV5-1 CASGSGSTDTQYF
TRBV5-1 CASSSGTAGGIETQYF
TRBV30 CAWSRGVGAEAFF
TRBV6-5 CASSYSRLGLNEQFF
TRBV19 CASSIGGSGANVLTF
TRBV4-3 CASSFTRREVRTDTQYF
TRBV18 CASSPRQGGNGYTF
TRBV18 CANSPPNGGNVGEAFF
TRBV6-5 CASSVRGGDEKLFF
TRBV2 CASSERTGDNEQFF
TRBV20-1 CSASNGNEQFF
TRBV2 CASLEDYNEQFF
TRBV5-1 CASSLVLAGEGEQYF
TRBV7-3 CASSPGLAGADTQYF
TRBV7-7 CASSRTGIGQETQYF
TRBV7-9 CASSLDSPSTDTQYF
TRBV30 CAWNNGNTIYF
TRBV29-1 CSVLLSTYGNYGYTF
TRBV19 CASSHSALGAEAFF
TRBV7-3 CASSSRGGSGNEQFF
TRBV4-1 CASSQVWVSGNTIYF
TRBV5-4 CASSLQGAKGYGYTF
TRBV10-3 CAISLYGEGATDTQYF
TRBV5-1 CASSLDQREQFF
TRBV6-5 CASSSEYSGANVLTF
TRBV19 CASSRLAGLSSYNEQFF
TRBV30 CVWSGTYHYEQYF